This T cell receptor beta chain originates from a study of graft-versus-host responses after intestinal transplantation. Turning to the study itself: Recipients obtained multivisceral, liver-intestinal, or isolated intestinal transplants. All recipients were given anti-thymocyte globulin induction, and tacrolimus and steroids were then administered for around three years.

Sequencing used immunoSEQ multiplex PCR; TCRdb keeps in-frame clones, though not all of them. The table lists roughly 50,000 clones, 91% of them singletons. Per germline, CDR1 SGHNT and CDR2 YENEEA. V lost 3 bases and J lost 3, with 13 bases in between. This CDR3 contains 15 residues. Sequenced material: PBMCs, taken about 93 weeks after intestinal transplant. The chain has TRBV11-3 and TRBJ2-3, with D possibly TRBD1 on 5 matching bases. The clonotype comes from a human patient who received an intestinal transplant, so some T cells may come from the graft donor. The CDR3 DNA reads as TGTGCCAGCAGCTTCCAACAGGTGGGAACAGATACGCAGTATTTT. Protein sequence: CASSFQQVGTDTQYF.